These 26 T cell receptor beta chains were all obtained from the same sample, sequenced in a study of blood T cell repertoires in COVID-19. Method: immunoSEQ multiplex PCR; TCRdb's copy keeps in-frame clones and lacks some. The profile shows approximately 250,000 clones, about 80% of them singletons. The sample taken for sequencing was PBMCs or T cells enriched from blood (not recorded which). The receptors were sampled from a man aged 40-55 years who had recovered from COVID-19.

The rearrangement joins TRBV5-4 to TRBJ2-5; TRBD2 matches at 8 bases. This CDR3 has 16 amino acids. Losses at the gene ends were 1 base for V and 0 bases for J; bases not matched to a gene: 5. Germline V CDR1 and CDR2: SGHNT, YYREEE (reference sequence). In nucleotides, the CDR3 is TGTGCCAGCAGCTTGCCCCCAGCGGGAGACCAAGAGACCCAGTACTTC. Its protein is CASSLPPAGDQETQYF.

The J gene is TRBJ1-2, the V gene TRBV10-3, with 8 bases matching TRBD1. The CDR3 contains 17 residues. The trim removed 4 bases at V and 6 bases at J, leaving 16 bases unmatched. CDR1 is ENHRY, CDR2 SYGVKD, per germline. The CDR3 DNA reads as TGTGCCATCAGTGGTGGTGTAATGACAGGGGCGATGGATGGCTACACCTTC. Translation: CAISGGVMTGAMDGYTF.

V usage is TRBV29-1 and J usage is TRBJ2-7, with D tentatively TRBD2 (5 bases). CDR3 length: 12 amino acids. CDR1 and CDR2 from the germline V gene are SQVTM and ANQGSEA. Trimming stripped 3 bases from V and 5 bases from J, with 11 bases between. CDR3 nucleotide sequence: TGCAGCGTTGATGGTGAGGGCGACGAGCAGTACTTC. Amino acid sequence: CSVDGEGDEQYF.

The gene calls are TRBV18 and TRBJ1-2; TRBD1 matches at 7 bases. The CDR3 has 15 amino acids. CDR1 and CDR2 from the germline V gene are KGHSH and LQKENI. V trimming: 1 base; J trimming: 3 bases; junction bases outside the gene matches: 5. CDR3 bases: TGTGCCAGCTCACCACTAGACAGGGAGTACTATGGCTACACCTTC. This translates into CASSPLDREYYGYTF.

V usage is TRBV6-1 and J usage is TRBJ1-6; possibly TRBD1 for D (5 bases). The CDR3 covers 17 residues. V was clipped by 1 base and J by 5 bases, with 15 bases between them. The germline CDR1 and CDR2 sequences are MNHNS and SASEGT. The CDR3 spells CASSEGSPGHHNSPLHF. For the CDR3, the DNA is TGTGCCAGCAGTGAAGGGTCACCAGGGCACCATAATTCACCCCTCCACTTT.

The chain couples TRBV2 to TRBJ1-1; D unresolved. The germline gives CDR1 SNHLY, CDR2 FYNNEI. Trimming stripped 7 bases from V and 5 bases from J, with 20 bases between. This CDR3 has 15 amino acids. CDR3 amino acids: CASTPSSAARTEAFF. In DNA form, the CDR3 reads TGTGCCAGCACTCCCTCCTCGGCAGCTAGGACTGAAGCTTTCTTT.

This chain connects TRBV7-9 to TRBJ1-3; TRBD1 aligns across 8 bases. Germline loops: CDR1 SEHNR, CDR2 FQNEAQ (reference sequence). The CDR3 is made up of 17 amino acids. Trimming at V came to 6 bases and at J to 0 bases, leaving 10 bases not matched to a gene. The CDR3 DNA sequence: TGTGCCAGCAGGCCCCTCAGGGGGCCCAACTCTGGAAACACCATATATTTT. Amino acid sequence: CASRPLRGPNSGNTIYF.

This chain uses TRBV4-2 with TRBJ2-1, with a possible D match to TRBD2 (6 bases). Germline V lookup: CDR1 LGHNA, CDR2 YNFKEQ. V was cut by 0 bases and J by 16 bases, with 22 bases left in between. CDR3 size: 15 residues. The CDR3 bases are TGTGCCAGCAGCCAAGATCAGGGTCGGGCGGGACCGGAATTCTTC. The encoded protein is CASSQDQGRAGPEFF.

The chain employs TRBV28 and TRBJ2-7; the match to TRBD1 covers 7 bases. The CDR3 covers 15 residues. V was pared by 7 bases and J by 1 base, with 10 bases of the junction left unmatched. CDR1 and CDR2 (germline): MDHEN, SYDVKM. CDR3 nucleotide sequence: TGTGCCAGCAACATTATGACAGGGTGGTCCTACGAGCAGTACTTC. Protein: CASNIMTGWSYEQYF. Variable domain in full (rest from reference TRBV28 and TRBJ2-7): DVKVTQSSRYLVKRTGEKVFLECVQDMDHENMFWYRQDPGLGLRLIYFSYDVKMKEKGDIPEGYSVSREKKERFSLILESASTNQTSMYLCASNIMTGWSYEQYFGPGTRLTVT.

This clone turned up a few times. CDR3 sequence reads: CASSFVGGTEAFF. CDR3 sequence (DNA): TGTGCCAGCAGCTTTGTAGGCGGAACTGAAGCTTTCTTT. The V call is TRBV11-2, the J call TRBJ1-1; no reliable D call. The V gene lost 3 bases and the J gene lost 5 bases, with 10 bases spanning the gap. Germline V gene lookup returns CDR1 SGHAT and CDR2 FQNNGV. The CDR3 runs 13 residues. The full variable domain, rest sourced from reference TRBV11-2 and TRBJ1-1, is EAGVAQSPRYKIIEKRQSVAFWCNPISGHATLYWYQQILGQGPKLLIQFQNNGVVDDSQLPKDRFSAERLKGVDSTLKIQPAKLEDSAVYLCASSFVGGTEAFFGQGTRLTVV.

In this sample, this clone turned up a few times. The gene calls are TRBV28 and TRBJ1-4; D possibly corresponds to TRBD1 (6 bases). Trimming removed 5 bases at V and 3 bases at J, with 19 bases between. The CDR3 consists of 17 residues. Germline loops: CDR1 MDHEN, CDR2 SYDVKM. For the CDR3, the DNA is TGTGCCAGCAGTATCATCCGGCCGCAGGGGTCTAATGAAAAACTGTTTTTT. The encoded protein is CASSIIRPQGSNEKLFF. Based on the CDR3 plus reference TRBV28 and TRBJ1-4, the full variable domain is DVKVTQSSRYLVKRTGEKVFLECVQDMDHENMFWYRQDPGLGLRLIYFSYDVKMKEKGDIPEGYSVSREKKERFSLILESASTNQTSMYLCASSIIRPQGSNEKLFFGSGTQLSVL.

This clone was seen only a few times. V usage is TRBV5-4 and J usage is TRBJ1-6; 8 bases are shared with TRBD1. Germline loops: CDR1 SGHNT, CDR2 YYREEE (reference sequence). CDR3 length: 15 amino acids. The V and J ends lost 0 bases and 6 bases, in that order; junction bases with no gene match: 2. CDR3 in amino acids: CASSLGQGSNSPLHF. The CDR3 nucleotides are TGTGCCAGCAGCTTGGGACAGGGGAGTAATTCACCCCTCCACTTT.

Only a few counts were recorded for this clone. The chain links TRBV28 to TRBJ1-2; 7 nucleotides align to TRBD1. Germline V lookup: CDR1 MDHEN, CDR2 SYDVKM. Losses at the gene ends were 5 bases for V and 5 bases for J; bases not matched to a gene: 20. This CDR3 comprises 18 residues. This chain's CDR3 is CASSPPGQFYRDSYGYTF. CDR3 nucleotides: TGTGCCAGCAGTCCGCCGGGACAGTTTTATAGGGATTCGTATGGCTACACCTTC.

V gene TRBV10-1 combines with J gene TRBJ2-1; D uncertain. V was cut by 3 bases and J by 4 bases, with 7 bases left in between. CDR1 is WNHNN and CDR2 is SYGVQD in the germline V gene (reference sequence). The CDR3 length is 13 residues. The CDR3 DNA sequence: TGCGCCAGCAGTGAAACTCGGTACAATGAGCAGTTCTTC. Amino acid sequence: CASSETRYNEQFF.

This clone was recorded only once. The chain employs TRBV7-9 and TRBJ2-1; 13 bases are a match to TRBD2. Germline V CDR1 and CDR2: SEHNR, FQNEAQ (reference sequence). V lost 5 bases, J lost 3 bases, and 7 bases stayed unmatched. CDR3 length: 17 residues. CDR3 loop: CASSPATSGRGYNEQFF. The CDR3 DNA is TGTGCCAGCAGCCCAGCAACTAGCGGGAGGGGCTACAATGAGCAGTTCTTC.

V usage is TRBV19 and J usage is TRBJ2-2, with 13 bases identical to TRBD2. Germline V CDR1 and CDR2: LNHDA, SQIVND (reference sequence). The CDR3 has 16 residues. J gave up 4 bases and V 6 bases, and 5 bases lay outside the gene matches. In DNA form, the CDR3 reads TGTGCCAGTAGCCGACTAGCGGGGGGTACCACCGGGGAGCTGTTTTTT. Its protein product is CASSRLAGGTTGELFF.

V and J are TRBV12-5 and TRBJ2-3; 8 bases fit TRBD2. V lost 2 bases and J lost 4; bases outside the gene matches: 5. The CDR3 loop spans 15 amino acids. Germline assignment: CDR1 LGHNT and CDR2 FRNRAP. The CDR3 region has the DNA TGTGCTAGTGGTTTGCACGGGGGGGCCGCAGATACGCAGTATTTT. Its protein is CASGLHGGAADTQYF.

The V call is TRBV5-4, the J call TRBJ2-1, with 7 bases that match TRBD2. Germline values: CDR1 SGHNT, CDR2 YYREEE (reference sequence). This CDR3 is built from 15 residues. Trimming took 3 bases from V and 10 from J; bases not matched to a gene: 13. As DNA, the CDR3 is TGTGCCAGCAGCTCATTCGTGCGGGAGCTCCACGAGCAGTTCTTC. It codes for CASSSFVRELHEQFF. Full variable domain (missing parts from reference TRBV5-4 and TRBJ2-1): ETGVTQSPTHLIKTRGQQVTLRCSSQSGHNTVSWYQQALGQGPQFIFQYYREEENGRGNFPPRFSGLQFPNYSSELNVNALELDDSALYLCASSSFVRELHEQFFGPGTRLTVL.

The chain has TRBV7-8 and TRBJ2-2; tentative D call: TRBD2 (6 bases). Between the trimmed V and J ends, which lost 0 bases and 7 bases, there was a span of 9 bases. Germline CDR1 reads SGHVS; CDR2 reads FQNEAQ. CDR3 length: 14 residues. For the CDR3, the DNA is TGTGCCAGCAGCTTAGCACTAGCTAACGGGGAGCTGTTTTTT. This sequence encodes CASSLALANGELFF.

V usage is TRBV6-7 and J usage is TRBJ1-6; D gene ambiguous. TRBV6-7 is identified as an open reading frame with a role that is uncertain. The CDR3 has 17 residues. V gave up 5 bases and J gave up 2 bases, with 16 bases separating them. In nucleotides, the CDR3 is TGTGCCAGCAGTAATCGACATGCCGTTCCCTATAATTCACCCCTCCACTTT. Translated, it gives CASSNRHAVPYNSPLHF.

The chain employs TRBV7-9 and TRBJ2-5; possibly TRBD2 for D (6 bases). Germline V gene lookup returns CDR1 SEHNR and CDR2 FQNEAQ (reference sequence). V was clipped by 5 bases and J by 2 bases, with 18 bases between them. The CDR3 runs 16 residues. The CDR3 DNA reads as TGTGCCAGCAGCCCAAGGAGGGGACCACTACAAGAGACCCAGTACTTC. It specifies CASSPRRGPLQETQYF.

The rearrangement links TRBV3-1 (or the pseudogene TRBV3-2) to TRBJ1-2; 8 nucleotides match TRBD1. V lost 0 bases and J lost 7; bases outside the gene matches: 4. The length of the CDR3 is 14 residues. From germline, CDR1 is LGHDT and CDR2 YNNKEL (reference sequence). The CDR3: CASSQDAGQGGYTF. The CDR3 DNA is TGTGCCAGCAGCCAAGATGCAGGACAGGGTGGCTACACCTTC.

V and J are TRBV9 and TRBJ2-1, with 7 bases lining up with TRBD2. The CDR3 is 15 residues long. From germline, CDR1 is SGDLS and CDR2 YYNGEE. J was trimmed by 5 bases and V by 2 bases; bases with no gene match: 7. CDR3 protein: CASSVAGVENNEQFF. CDR3 nucleotides: TGTGCCAGCAGCGTGGCGGGAGTTGAAAACAATGAGCAGTTCTTC.

J is TRBJ1-2 and V is TRBV28; possibly TRBD1 for D (6 bases). V gave up 1 base and J gave up 6 bases, with 9 bases separating them. In germline, CDR1 is MDHEN, CDR2 SYDVKM. The CDR3 is 13 residues long. CDR3 residues: CASSLFSGDGYTF. DNA for the CDR3: TGTGCCAGCAGTTTATTCTCAGGGGATGGCTACACCTTC.

This sequence joins TRBV5-1 and TRBJ1-4, with D maybe TRBD1 (5 bases). The CDR3 loop spans 14 amino acids. The V and J ends lost 0 bases and 10 bases respectively, with 13 bases between them. Per the germline V gene, CDR1 is SGHRS and CDR2 is YFSETQ. CDR3 protein: CASSLDTQGGKLFF. CDR3 coding DNA: TGCGCCAGCAGCTTGGACACCCAGGGCGGAAAACTGTTTTTT. The complete variable domain, with remaining parts taken from reference TRBV5-1 and TRBJ1-4, reads KAGVTQTPRYLIKTRGQQVTLSCSPISGHRSVSWYQQTPGQGLQFLFEYFSETQRNKGNFPGRFSGRQFSNSRSEMNVSTLELGDSALYLCASSLDTQGGKLFFGSGTQLSVL.

The genes are TRBV7-2 and TRBJ2-3; D call uncertain. The V and J ends lost 5 bases and 4 bases respectively, with 13 bases between them. The CDR3 is 14 residues long. Germline V gene data show CDR1 as SGHTA and CDR2 as FQGNSA. The CDR3 DNA sequence: TGTGCCAGCAGCCGGGTGTCGGTTGCAGATACGCAGTATTTT. Encoded protein: CASSRVSVADTQYF. Variable domain in full (rest from reference TRBV7-2 and TRBJ2-3): GAGVSQSPSNKVTEKGKDVELRCDPISGHTALYWYRQSLGQGLEFLIYFQGNSAPDKSGLPSDRFSAERTGGSVSTLTIQRTQQEDSAVYLCASSRVSVADTQYFGPGTRLTVL.